This TCR beta chain emerged from a study of type 1 and type 2 diabetes patients. Overall study results and limits: Groups were not age- or gender-matched, which may bias interpretation.

Notes on this clonotype: Its antigen is still unknown.

Genomic DNA was the PCR template. Multiplex PCR with 30 forward and 13 reverse primers amplified the TCR beta CDR3. Using its own MiXCR run on the multiplex PCR reads, TCRdb lists one record per CDR3 protein. The sample contains 270,000 or so distinct CDR3 sequences, roughly 50% of which appear only once. The CDR3 has 14 amino acids. CDR1 is KGHDR, CDR2 SFDVKD, per germline. With V trimmed by 3 bases and J by 4 bases, 2 bases remained unmatched. The chain combines TRBV24-1 with TRBJ2-1; 7 bases align to TRBD1. The origin of this receptor is a man between 18 and 35 years old with type 2 diabetes. Sample: peripheral blood mononuclear cells (PBMCs). CDR3 protein: CATSDPGQYNEQFF. Here the CDR3 DNA reads TGTGCCACCAGTGATCCGGGACAGTACAATGAGCAGTTCTTC.